The 8 T cell receptor beta chains given below trace back to one sample, sequenced in a study of T-cell reconstitution after alpha-beta-depleted transplantation in children. The library targeted TCRbeta and was prepared with unique molecular identifiers. MiXCR, applied by TCRdb to the PCR reads, yields one record per CDR3 protein. The sample lists hundreds of thousands of distinct CDR3 sequences; approximately 14% were seen once. The sample here was PBMCs, taken before TCRalphabeta/CD19-depleted stem cell transplant. The origin of the receptors is a girl aged 2-10 years with congenital amegakaryocytic thrombocytopenia, due to receive a stem cell transplant.

This clonotype has at least ten counts. V is TRBV28 and J is TRBJ2-3, with a possible D match to TRBD2 (6 bases). The CDR3 consists of 15 residues. The V gene lost 5 bases and the J gene lost 1 base, with 13 bases spanning the gap. CDR1 and CDR2 from the germline V gene are MDHEN and SYDVKM. The CDR3 DNA reads TGTGCCAGCAGTGAACGGGAGTCTGGCACAGATACGCAGTATTTT. This translates into CASSERESGTDTQYF.

In this sample, this clonotype turned up many times. This sequence joins TRBV4-2 and TRBJ2-7; D remains unclear. CDR1 LGHNA and CDR2 YNFKEQ come from the germline V gene. The V end was cut by 0 bases, the J end by 6 bases, with 9 bases between. The CDR3 is 13 amino acids. The CDR3 here is CASSQEGSGEQYF. In DNA, the CDR3 is TGTGCCAGCAGCCAAGAAGGATCTGGCGAGCAGTACTTC.

This clonotype was detected many times. The CDR3: CASSLGEWTKNTEAFF. CDR3 nucleotides: TGCGCCAGCAGCTTAGGGGAATGGACGAAGAACACTGAAGCTTTCTTT. The chain has TRBV5-1 and TRBJ1-1; D is perhaps TRBD1 (5 bases). V lost 2 bases and J 1 base, leaving 15 bases between the germline ends. The CDR3 runs to 16 residues. Germline CDR1 SGHRS, CDR2 YFSETQ. The full variable domain, completed using reference TRBV5-1 and TRBJ1-1, is KAGVTQTPRYLIKTRGQQVTLSCSPISGHRSVSWYQQTPGQGLQFLFEYFSETQRNKGNFPGRFSGRQFSNSRSEMNVSTLELGDSALYLCASSLGEWTKNTEAFFGQGTRLTVV.

The table lists this clonotype with a few counts. The J gene is TRBJ2-1, the V gene TRBV4-2, with TRBD2 matching over 11 bases. Trimming took 2 bases from V and 6 from J; bases not matched to a gene: 3. Germline CDR1 reads LGHNA; CDR2 reads YNFKEQ. The CDR3 spans 15 residues. The CDR3 loop reads CASSQLGLAANEQFF. The CDR3 nucleotides are TGTGCCAGCAGCCAACTGGGACTAGCGGCCAATGAGCAGTTCTTC.

V gene TRBV5-1 combines with J gene TRBJ2-7; TRBD1 aligns across 7 bases. With V trimmed by 0 bases and J by 3 bases, 9 bases remained unmatched. Germline-derived CDR1 and CDR2 are SGHRS and YFSETQ. The CDR3 is made up of 16 amino acids. The CDR3, as DNA: TGCGCCAGCAGCTTGGCCCTCGGGACAGAGTTCTACGAGCAGTACTTC. Its protein product is CASSLALGTEFYEQYF.

There are many counts of this clonotype. The genes are TRBV20-1 and TRBJ2-7, with TRBD2 matching over 7 bases. The germline V gene has CDR1 DFQATT and CDR2 SNEGSKA (reference sequence). The CDR3 totals 15 residues. Trimming took 2 bases from V and 0 from J; bases not matched to a gene: 7. The CDR3 is CSARSLTSVSYEQYF. CDR3 coding DNA: TGCAGTGCTAGAAGCCTTACTAGCGTCTCCTACGAGCAGTACTTC.

Concerning this clonotype itself: A single base separates this from a much larger clone, so it may be a read error. V is TRBV7-2 and J is TRBJ2-7, with D perhaps matching TRBD1 or TRBD2 (5 bases each). The V gene's germline CDR1 is SGHTA and CDR2 FQGNSA. The CDR3 loop spans 13 amino acids. With 4 bases removed from V and 6 bases from J, the gap between germline ends came to 13 bases. The CDR3 DNA follows: TGTGCCAGCAGCTGGGACCTCGCCTGCGAGCAGTACTTC. This codes for CASSWDLACEQYF.

In this sample, this clonotype turned up many times. The chain recombines TRBV27 with TRBJ1-5; maybe TRBD1 (5 bases). Between the trimmed V and J ends, which lost 5 bases and 4 bases, there was a span of 15 bases. Germline V lookup: CDR1 MNHEY, CDR2 SMNVEV (reference sequence). The CDR3 consists of 15 residues. This chain's CDR3 is CASSPYRGSNQPQHF. The CDR3 bases are TGTGCCAGCAGTCCTTATAGGGGCTCAAATCAGCCCCAGCATTTT.